This T cell receptor (beta chain) was profiled in a study of PD-1 blockade in classical Hodgkin lymphoma. Study-level information: Patients were treated with nivolumab at 3 mg/kg, and this was given intravenously every 2 weeks.

Relapse was seen in all patients after autologous stem cell transplantation, and brentuximab vedotin exposure was variable. The germline gives CDR1 MNHEY, CDR2 SVGAGI. The length of the CDR3 is 13 residues. V lost 8 bases to trimming and J lost 0 bases, with 11 bases between them. TCRdb's table, derived via immunoSEQ multiplex PCR, lists solely in-frame clones and lacks some. The table records some 38,000 clones, about 82% of them present only once. A note on this clone: Antigen specificity is unknown.

Study-wide results and limits: When nivolumab was started under 1 year after ASCT, patients were excluded. CD4+ TCR diversity, unlike CD8+, rose significantly by C4D1.

The clonotype comes from a human donor with classical Hodgkin lymphoma. The source material was peripheral blood mononuclear cells (PBMCs), sampled at baseline. The chain carries TRBV6-5 and TRBJ2-7, with D possibly matching TRBD2 (6 bases). The CDR3 DNA sequence: TGTGCCAGCTCGGCGGGGCTCTCCTACGAGCAGTACTTC. Translating gives CASSAGLSYEQYF.